This TCR beta chain came from a study of technical replicates of blood from four donors. Per the germline V gene, CDR1 is SGHTS and CDR2 is YDEGEE. This CDR3 has 14 amino acids. V dropped 2 bases and J dropped 0 bases, with 8 bases sitting between them. The table came from immunoSEQ multiplex PCR; TCRdb's copy has only in-frame clones and leaves some out. The sample yields about 73,000 clones, more than 85% seen once. This clone ranks as medium-sized (0.01 to 0.1%). The chain is built from TRBV5-8 and TRBJ1-2, with D uncertain. The sample comprised PBMCs. The receptor was isolated from a human donor in good health. Some clones in this sample may be carry-over from other donors' samples. The CDR3, as DNA: TGTGCCAGCAGCTTCCCAGGCGCTAACTATGGCTACACCTTC. It encodes CASSFPGANYGYTF.